This record concerns one T cell receptor (beta chain) sequence. Methods used by the authors: Estimation of nucleated cell counts was performed using reference gene primer amplification. This table comes from immunoSEQ multiplex PCR, and its TCRdb copy is limited to in-frame clones, with some not included. V, J and clone size derive from that table, while D and trimming were established from the DNA sequence. The sample lists about 140,000 clones; about four fifths were seen once. Germline V gene lookup returns CDR1 MGHDK and CDR2 SYGVNS. Trimming left V 5 bases short and J 16 bases short, with 18 bases between. The CDR3 totals 12 residues. This record belongs to a study of blood T cell repertoires in COVID-19. Study-level information: From the United States, Italy and Spain came samples of acute and convalescent COVID-19. In each case, the material was cDNA or gDNA derived from T cells, B-cell-depleted T cells, or PBMCs.

The chain uses TRBV25-1 and TRBJ2-1; weak D call: TRBD2 (8 bases). Sequencing used peripheral blood. The source of this sequence is a human donor in a cohort sampled during active COVID-19. The CDR3 DNA reads as TGTGCCAGCAGTTCCTCCGGGAGGGGGCCCTTCTTC. The encoded protein is CASSSSGRGPFF.